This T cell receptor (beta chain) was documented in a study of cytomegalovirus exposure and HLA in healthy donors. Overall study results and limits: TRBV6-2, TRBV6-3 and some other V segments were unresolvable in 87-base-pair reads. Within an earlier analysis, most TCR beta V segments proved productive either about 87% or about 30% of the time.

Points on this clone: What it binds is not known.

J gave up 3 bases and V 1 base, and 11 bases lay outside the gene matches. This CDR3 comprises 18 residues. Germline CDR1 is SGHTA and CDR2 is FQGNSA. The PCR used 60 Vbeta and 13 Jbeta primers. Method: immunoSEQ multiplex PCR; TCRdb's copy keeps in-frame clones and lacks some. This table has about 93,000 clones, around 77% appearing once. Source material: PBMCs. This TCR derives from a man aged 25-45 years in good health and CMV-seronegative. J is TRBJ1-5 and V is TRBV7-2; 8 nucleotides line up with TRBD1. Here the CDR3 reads CASSLGTGSPYNNQPQHF. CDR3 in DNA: TGTGCCAGCAGCTTAGGGACAGGGAGTCCCTACAACAATCAGCCCCAGCATTTT.